This entry lists 16 T cell receptor beta chains sequenced from one sample in a study of blood T cell repertoires in COVID-19. Sequenced by immunoSEQ multiplex PCR; TCRdb stores in-frame clones only, minus some. The sample holds 250,000 or so clones; approximately 86% are singletons and the top ten take approximately 9.7%. Sample: peripheral blood. These TCRs come from a man in his forties or fifties with active or convalescent COVID-19.

The rearrangement uses TRBV2 and TRBJ2-5; tentatively, D is TRBD1 (5 bases). Germline CDR1 reads SNHLY; CDR2 reads FYNNEI. This CDR3 comprises 15 residues. Trimming took off 6 bases at V and 4 bases at J, with 18 bases between the two ends. The CDR3 DNA sequence: TGTGCCAGCAGCCCTCAGGGAAGATGGGGAGAGACCCAGTACTTC. Its protein is CASSPQGRWGETQYF.

The chain has TRBV5-1 and TRBJ1-1; D unclear. Trimming stripped 3 bases from V and 0 bases from J, with 15 bases between. Germline V gene data show CDR1 as SGHRS and CDR2 as YFSETQ. This CDR3 contains 16 residues. In DNA, the CDR3 is TGCGCCAGCAGCTCAGACGGAGCAATCATGAACACTGAAGCTTTCTTT. The encoded protein is CASSSDGAIMNTEAFF.

The CDR3 spells CTTSGRTSGADTQYF. The CDR3 nucleotides read TGCACCACTAGCGGGAGGACTAGTGGCGCAGATACGCAGTATTTT. The V gene is TRBV29-1, the J gene TRBJ2-3; 12 bases agree with TRBD2. Germline CDR1 is SQVTM and CDR2 is ANQGSEA. The CDR3 is made up of 15 amino acids.

This chain uses TRBV5-8 with TRBJ1-2, with D maybe TRBD1 (5 bases). The V end lost 4 bases, the J end lost 2 bases, and 12 bases lay between the germline ends. The CDR3 sequence is 14 residues long. In germline, CDR1 is SGHTS, CDR2 YDEGEE. The CDR3 reads CASSTRTPNYGYTF. CDR3 coding DNA: TGTGCCAGCAGCACGCGGACACCCAACTATGGCTACACCTTC.

This CDR3 reads CASSVYSPDYGYTF. DNA for the CDR3: TGTGCCAGCAGCGTCTACAGTCCGGACTATGGCTACACCTTC. The rearrangement links TRBV9 to TRBJ1-2; no reliable D call. CDR3 length: 14 residues. The V gene lost 2 bases and the J gene lost 3 bases, with 11 bases spanning the gap. Germline lookup yields CDR1 SGDLS and CDR2 YYNGEE.

The V call is TRBV5-6, the J call TRBJ1-4; the D gene is possibly TRBD1 (5 bases). V was cut by 1 base and J by 8 bases, with 12 bases left in between. The germline gives CDR1 SGHDT, CDR2 YYEEEE. The CDR3 consists of 14 residues. The CDR3 spells CASSLWTRDEKLFF. CDR3 DNA sequence: TGTGCCAGCAGCTTGTGGACTAGGGACGAAAAACTGTTTTTT.

This clone was seen just once. V and J are TRBV10-3 and TRBJ2-3, with 10 bases that match TRBD2. Germline V gene data show CDR1 as ENHRY and CDR2 as SYGVKD. This CDR3 contains 13 residues. V trimming: 7 bases; J trimming: 3 bases; junction bases outside the gene matches: 1. The CDR3 here is CAITGLATDTQYF. The CDR3 DNA is TGTGCCATCACGGGACTAGCGACAGATACGCAGTATTTT.

The CDR3 bases are TGTGCCAGCAGCTCGGTCGTTGGTAATTCACCCCTCCACTTT. Translation gives CASSSVVGNSPLHF. The V call is TRBV5-6, the J call TRBJ1-6; D is ambiguous. The length of the CDR3 is 14 residues. V was shortened by 3 bases and J by 6 bases, with 10 bases between the two germline ends. Germline V lookup: CDR1 SGHDT, CDR2 YYEEEE.

The table lists this clone with a count of one. The chain has TRBV19 and TRBJ1-2; the match to TRBD1 covers 7 bases. CDR3 length: 13 amino acids. Germline CDR1 reads LNHDA; CDR2 reads SQIVND (reference sequence). J lost 6 bases, V lost 6 bases, and 7 bases had no gene match. CDR3 loop: CASRVGQRDGYTF. CDR3 DNA: TGTGCCAGTAGGGTGGGACAGAGAGATGGCTACACCTTC.

The V and J genes are TRBV5-4 and TRBJ2-1, with 10 bases lining up with TRBD2. CDR1 is SGHNT and CDR2 is YYREEE in the germline V gene (reference sequence). CDR3 length: 15 amino acids. Unmatched junction bases numbered 3, after V lost 0 bases and J lost 6 bases. The CDR3 DNA follows: TGTGCCAGCAGCTTGGCCCAGCGGGGGGGCAATGAGCAGTTCTTC. It specifies CASSLAQRGGNEQFF.

This clone was counted between two and nine times. V is TRBV29-1 and J is TRBJ1-2; D uncertain. V was shortened by 2 bases and J by 3 bases, with 13 bases between the two germline ends. The CDR3 totals 14 residues. Per the germline V gene, CDR1 is SQVTM and CDR2 is ANQGSEA. CDR3 sequence (DNA): TGCAGCGTTGAATTCTTCGATGCGGACTATGGCTACACCTTC. Translation gives CSVEFFDADYGYTF.

The chain employs TRBV29-1 and TRBJ2-3, with 9 bases identical to TRBD2. CDR1 is SQVTM and CDR2 is ANQGSEA in the germline V gene. The length of the CDR3 is 14 residues. V shed 7 bases, J shed 2 bases, and the junction held 7 bases outside the gene matches. This CDR3 reads CSAVAGGTTDTQYF. In DNA, the CDR3 is TGCAGCGCTGTCGCGGGGGGGACCACAGATACGCAGTATTTT.

This chain joins TRBV5-1 and TRBJ1-6; 10 nucleotides line up with TRBD1. The V segment lost 4 bases and the J segment 8 bases; nucleotides outside the gene matches: 3. The CDR3 is 14 residues long. Germline V gene sequence: CDR1 SGHRS, CDR2 YFSETQ. For the CDR3, the DNA is TGCGCCAGCAGCGACGGGACAGGGGATTCACCCCTCCACTTT. This gives the protein CASSDGTGDSPLHF.

The chain carries TRBV11-2 and TRBJ2-6; D is ambiguous. This CDR3 is 15 amino acids long. The germline V gene encodes CDR1 SGHAT and CDR2 FQNNGV. Trimming shortened V by 5 bases and J by 0 bases, and 8 bases separated the two germline ends. The CDR3 region is CASSTSRSGANVLTF. The CDR3 DNA follows: TGTGCCAGCAGCACCAGTCGCTCTGGGGCCAACGTCCTGACTTTC. The full variable domain, its missing parts supplied by reference TRBV11-2 and TRBJ2-6, is EAGVAQSPRYKIIEKRQSVAFWCNPISGHATLYWYQQILGQGPKLLIQFQNNGVVDDSQLPKDRFSAERLKGVDSTLKIQPAKLEDSAVYLCASSTSRSGANVLTFGAGSRLTVL.

The J gene is TRBJ1-4, the V gene TRBV9; 8 positions agree with TRBD1. Germline V lookup: CDR1 SGDLS, CDR2 YYNGEE. V was clipped by 4 bases and J by 6 bases; unmatched bases: 11. There are 16 residues in the CDR3. CDR3 loop: CASSTAGTGPYEKLFF. The DNA for the CDR3 is TGTGCCAGCAGCACCGCGGGGACAGGTCCTTATGAAAAACTGTTTTTT.

The chain recombines TRBV7-9 with TRBJ1-1; 7 bases fit TRBD1. Germline V gene sequence: CDR1 SEHNR, CDR2 FQNEAQ (reference sequence). V shed 6 bases, J shed 5 bases, and the junction held 9 bases outside the gene matches. CDR3 length equals 14 residues. CDR3: CASSGRPGGTEAFF. CDR3 nucleotides: TGTGCCAGCAGTGGACGGCCAGGGGGGACTGAAGCTTTCTTT.